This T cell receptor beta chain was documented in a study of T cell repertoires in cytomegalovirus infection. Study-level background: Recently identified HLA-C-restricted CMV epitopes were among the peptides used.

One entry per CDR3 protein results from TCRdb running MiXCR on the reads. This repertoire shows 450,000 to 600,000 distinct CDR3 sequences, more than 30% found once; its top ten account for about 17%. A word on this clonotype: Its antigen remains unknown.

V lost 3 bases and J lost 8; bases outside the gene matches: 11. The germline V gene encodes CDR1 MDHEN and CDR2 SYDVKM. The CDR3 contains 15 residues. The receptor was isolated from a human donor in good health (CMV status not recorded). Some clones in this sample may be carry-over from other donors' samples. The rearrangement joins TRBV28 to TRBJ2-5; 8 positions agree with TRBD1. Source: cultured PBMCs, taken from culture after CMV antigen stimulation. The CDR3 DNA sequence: TGTGCCAGCAGTTTGGGAGGAACAGGGGGAGACACCCAGTACTTC. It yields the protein CASSLGGTGGDTQYF.